This T cell receptor (beta chain) was sequenced in a study of CD8+CD57+ T cells in acquired aplastic anemia. A few counts support this clonotype. Its antigen is currently unknown. Looked up from germline, CDR1 is SGHVS and CDR2 is FQNEAQ. V dropped 0 bases and J dropped 0 bases, with 23 bases sitting between them. This CDR3 has 20 amino acids. The template for TCR beta VDJ and CDR3 sequence profiling was genomic DNA. One entry per CDR3 protein, called by TCRdb with MiXCR from the reads. Here the sample spans over 150,000 distinct CDR3 sequences, roughly 56% being singletons. Regarding the study as a whole: Significant differences in CD8+ Simpson's diversity were not observed between patients and controls.

The sequence was obtained from a human donor in good health, serving as a control. The specimen sequenced was sorted CD4+, CD8+, or CD8+CD57+ T cells (not recorded which) from PBMCs. The V and J genes are TRBV7-8 and TRBJ1-1, with D perhaps TRBD1 (5 bases). CDR3 sequence reads: CASSLAGVGGRGRMNTEAFF. The CDR3 DNA is TGTGCCAGCAGCTTAGCAGGGGTGGGGGGAAGAGGTCGGATGAACACTGAAGCTTTCTTT.